The rows below give T cell receptor beta chains drawn from one sample of a study of post-analysis software for immune sequencing data. TCRdb reanalysed the PCR reads using MiXCR and keeps one entry per CDR3 protein. The sample comprises some 240,000 distinct CDR3 sequences, roughly a third of which are singletons, and roughly 4.8% rests with the top ten. Input material: blood. The receptor set was obtained from a girl aged 5 to 17 with multiple sclerosis. Both conserved end residues are part of each CDR3. Size is stated for part of the rows, as once, few or many counts, or as a class when the clone is expanded.

TRBJ2-1 | TRBV12-3/TRBV12-4 | - | CARSFGGGEQFF
TRBJ2-1 | TRBV2 | - | CASSEARAGGNNEQFF
TRBJ1-4 | TRBV29-1 | many | CSVAGPPTNEKLFF
TRBJ1-1 | TRBV29-1 | - | CSVGSKGSTEAFF
TRBJ2-5 | TRBV6-1 | few | CASSEMEETQYF
TRBJ2-3 | TRBV12-3/TRBV12-4 | - | CARGSADTQYF
TRBJ1-6 | TRBV7-8 | few | CASSLAGVGHSPPHF
TRBJ2-3 | TRBV20-1 | - | CSALASADTQYF
TRBJ2-5 | TRBV4-3 | many | CASSQVSGRGETQYF
TRBJ1-6 | TRBV18 | few | CASSHKTQGSGSSPLHF
TRBJ1-1 | TRBV12-3/TRBV12-4 | - | CASSLKRGGTEAFF
TRBJ2-3 | TRBV20-1 | - | CSASRTSGVDTQYF
TRBJ2-3 | TRBV29-1 | many | CSVEVQRSYTDTQYF
TRBJ2-1 | TRBV20-1 | many | CSAAGWANEQFF
TRBJ2-3 | TRBV12-3/TRBV12-4 | - | CASSPRLPADTQYF
TRBJ2-1 | TRBV12-3/TRBV12-4 | many | CASSSLAGEISSYNEQFF
TRBJ1-6 | TRBV5-5 | - | CASSLPDSPLHF
TRBJ2-7 | TRBV19 | - | CASRKGLQGTYEQYF
TRBJ2-2 | TRBV5-6 | - | CASSLQGARTGELFF
TRBJ2-1 | TRBV7-9 | - | CASSLGGELNEQFF
TRBJ2-1 | TRBV20-1 | - | CSASRGLDNEQFF
TRBJ2-2 | TRBV12-3/TRBV12-4 | - | CASSFGVNTGEQFF
TRBJ2-3 | TRBV29-1 | many | CSVEGRSGTDTQYF
TRBJ2-1 | TRBV24-1 | - | CATSDLGQGLETQFF
TRBJ1-2 | TRBV6-6 | - | CASSSGTGGRRGYTF
TRBJ2-1 | TRBV20-1 | many | CSAREGGAGGSYNEQFF
TRBJ2-1 | TRBV10-3 | many | CAITALAGAYNEQFF
TRBJ1-4 | TRBV4-2 | many | CASSPLRLNEKLFF
TRBJ1-5 | TRBV7-2 | many | CASSLTGRADQPQHF
TRBJ2-1 | TRBV11-2 | many | CASSPLGQGAGNEQFF
TRBJ1-1 | TRBV27 | many | CASGAGKATEAFF
TRBJ1-5 | TRBV6-1 | many | CASTGTDSNQPQHF
TRBJ2-5 | TRBV5-1 | many | CASSLGAGAETQYF
TRBJ1-3 | TRBV10-3 | few | CAIGFKGNTIYF
TRBJ2-3 | TRBV6-4 | - | CASSMTSGSSDTQYF
TRBJ2-5 | TRBV2 | - | CASSREASYKETQYF
TRBJ2-1 | TRBV6-1 | many | CASSDDGGRLNEQFF
TRBJ2-5 | TRBV3-1 | many | CASSQVGSGGAETQYF
TRBJ1-4 | TRBV7-2 | - | CASSLGSWSTNEKLFF
TRBJ2-5 | TRBV5-1 | many | CASSLALTTQETQYF